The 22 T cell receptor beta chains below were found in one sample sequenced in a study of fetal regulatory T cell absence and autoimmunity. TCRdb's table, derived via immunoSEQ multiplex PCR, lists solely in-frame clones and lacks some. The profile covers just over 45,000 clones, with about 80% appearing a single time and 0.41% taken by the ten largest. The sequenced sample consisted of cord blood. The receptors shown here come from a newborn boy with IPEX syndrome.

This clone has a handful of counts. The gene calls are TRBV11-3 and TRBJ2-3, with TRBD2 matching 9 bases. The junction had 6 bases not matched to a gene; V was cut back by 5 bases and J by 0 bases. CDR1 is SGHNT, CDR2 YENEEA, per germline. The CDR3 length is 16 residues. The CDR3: CASSRLAGLSTDTQYF. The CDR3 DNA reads TGTGCCAGCAGCCGTCTAGCGGGGCTTAGCACAGATACGCAGTATTTT.

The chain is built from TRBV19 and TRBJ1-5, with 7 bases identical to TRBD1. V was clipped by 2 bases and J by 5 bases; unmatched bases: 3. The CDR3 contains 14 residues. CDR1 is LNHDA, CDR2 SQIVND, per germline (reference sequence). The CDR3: CASSIRGGDQPQHF. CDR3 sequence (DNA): TGTGCCAGTAGTATAAGAGGGGGCGATCAGCCCCAGCATTTT.

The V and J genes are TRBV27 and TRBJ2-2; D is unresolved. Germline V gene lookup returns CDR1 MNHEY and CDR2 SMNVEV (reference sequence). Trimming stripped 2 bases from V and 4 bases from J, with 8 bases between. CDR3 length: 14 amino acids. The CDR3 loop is CASSLVAATGELFF. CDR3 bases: TGTGCCAGCAGTTTAGTGGCAGCCACCGGGGAGCTGTTTTTT.

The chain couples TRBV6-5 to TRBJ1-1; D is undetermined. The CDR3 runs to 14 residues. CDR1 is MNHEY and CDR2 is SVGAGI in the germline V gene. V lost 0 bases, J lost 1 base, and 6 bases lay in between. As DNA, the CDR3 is TGTGCCAGCAGTTACTCGGGTGGGAACACTGAAGCTTTCTTT. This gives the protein CASSYSGGNTEAFF.

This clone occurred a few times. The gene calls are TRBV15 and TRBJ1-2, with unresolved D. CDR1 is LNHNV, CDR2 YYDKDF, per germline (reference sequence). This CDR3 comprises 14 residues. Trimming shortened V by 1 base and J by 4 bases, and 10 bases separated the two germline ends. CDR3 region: CATSRVRQLYGYTF. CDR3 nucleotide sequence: TGTGCCACCAGCAGAGTCAGGCAGCTCTATGGCTACACCTTC.

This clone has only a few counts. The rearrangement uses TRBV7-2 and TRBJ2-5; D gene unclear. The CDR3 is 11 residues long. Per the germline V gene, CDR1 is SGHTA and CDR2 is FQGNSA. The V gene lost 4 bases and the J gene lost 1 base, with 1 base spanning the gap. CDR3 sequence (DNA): TGTGCCAGCAGCTCCCAAGAGACCCAGTACTTC. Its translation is CASSSQETQYF.

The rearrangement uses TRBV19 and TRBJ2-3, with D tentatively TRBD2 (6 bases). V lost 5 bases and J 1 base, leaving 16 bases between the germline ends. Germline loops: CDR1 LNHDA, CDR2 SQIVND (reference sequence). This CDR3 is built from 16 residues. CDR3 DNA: TGTGCCAGTAGTTTCAGACTAGGGGAAGGCACAGATACGCAGTATTTT. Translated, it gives CASSFRLGEGTDTQYF.

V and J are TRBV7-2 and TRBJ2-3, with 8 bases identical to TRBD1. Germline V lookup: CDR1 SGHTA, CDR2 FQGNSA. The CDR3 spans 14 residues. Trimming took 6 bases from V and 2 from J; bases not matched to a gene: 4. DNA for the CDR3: TGTGCCAGCAGGGACAGGGTCCCCACAGATACGCAGTATTTT. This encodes CASRDRVPTDTQYF.

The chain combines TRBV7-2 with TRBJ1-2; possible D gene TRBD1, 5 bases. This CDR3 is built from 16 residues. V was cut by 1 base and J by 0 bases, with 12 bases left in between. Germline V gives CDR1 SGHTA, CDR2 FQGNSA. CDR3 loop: CASSLGPRDANYGYTF. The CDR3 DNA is TGTGCCAGCAGCTTAGGACCCAGGGACGCTAACTATGGCTACACCTTC.

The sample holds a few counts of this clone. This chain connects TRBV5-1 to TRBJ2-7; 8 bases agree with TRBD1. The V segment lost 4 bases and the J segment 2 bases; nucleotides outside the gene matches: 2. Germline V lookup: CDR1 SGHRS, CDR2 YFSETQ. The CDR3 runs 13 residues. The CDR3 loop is CASSLDRAYEQYF. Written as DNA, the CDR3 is TGCGCCAGCAGCCTGGACAGGGCCTACGAGCAGTACTTC.

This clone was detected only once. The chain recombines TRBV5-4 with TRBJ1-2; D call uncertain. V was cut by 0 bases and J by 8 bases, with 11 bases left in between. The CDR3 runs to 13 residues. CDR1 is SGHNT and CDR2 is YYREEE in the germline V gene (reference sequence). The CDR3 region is CASSLVDKTGYTF. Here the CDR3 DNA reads TGTGCCAGCAGCTTGGTCGACAAGACAGGCTACACCTTC.

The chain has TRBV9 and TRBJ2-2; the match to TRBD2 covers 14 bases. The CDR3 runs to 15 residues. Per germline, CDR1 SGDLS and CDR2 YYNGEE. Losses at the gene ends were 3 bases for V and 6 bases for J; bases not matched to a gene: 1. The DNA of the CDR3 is TGTGCCAGCAGCGGACTAGCGGGAGGGCCCGGGGAGCTGTTTTTT. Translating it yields CASSGLAGGPGELFF. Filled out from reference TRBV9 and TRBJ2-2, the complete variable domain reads DSGVTQTPKHLITATGQRVTLRCSPRSGDLSVYWYQQSLDQGLQFLIQYYNGEERAKGNILERFSAQQFPDLHSELNLSSLELGDSALYFCASSGLAGGPGELFFGEGSRLTVL.

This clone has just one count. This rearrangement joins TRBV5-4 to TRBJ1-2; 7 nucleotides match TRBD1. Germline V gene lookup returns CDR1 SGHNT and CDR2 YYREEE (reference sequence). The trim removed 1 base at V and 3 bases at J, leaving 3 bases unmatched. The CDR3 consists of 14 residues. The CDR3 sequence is CASSLQGGYYGYTF. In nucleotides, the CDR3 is TGTGCCAGCAGCTTGCAAGGGGGCTACTATGGCTACACCTTC.

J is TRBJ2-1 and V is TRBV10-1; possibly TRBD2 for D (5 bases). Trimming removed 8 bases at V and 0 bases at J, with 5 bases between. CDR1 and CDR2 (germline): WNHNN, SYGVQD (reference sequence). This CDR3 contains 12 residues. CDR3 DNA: TGCGCCAGCGGACTCTCCTACAATGAGCAGTTCTTC. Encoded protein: CASGLSYNEQFF.

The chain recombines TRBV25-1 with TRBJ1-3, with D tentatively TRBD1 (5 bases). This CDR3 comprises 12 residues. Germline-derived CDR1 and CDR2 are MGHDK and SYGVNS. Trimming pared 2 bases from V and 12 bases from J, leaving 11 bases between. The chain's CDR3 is CASSEEGLIIYF. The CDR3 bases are TGTGCCAGCAGTGAAGAGGGACTGATCATATATTTT.

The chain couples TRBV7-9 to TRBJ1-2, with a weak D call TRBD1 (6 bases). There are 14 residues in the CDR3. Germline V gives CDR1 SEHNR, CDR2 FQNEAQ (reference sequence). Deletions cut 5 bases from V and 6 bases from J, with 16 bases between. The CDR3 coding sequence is TGTGCCAGCAGCGGGATCGGGGGGGCGGATGGCTACACCTTC. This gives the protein CASSGIGGADGYTF.

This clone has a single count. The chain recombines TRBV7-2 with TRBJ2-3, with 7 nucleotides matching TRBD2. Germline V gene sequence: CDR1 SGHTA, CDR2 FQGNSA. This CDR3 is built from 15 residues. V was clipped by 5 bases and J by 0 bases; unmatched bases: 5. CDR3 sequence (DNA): TGTGCCAGCAGCCAGCAAGCGGGAAGCACAGATACGCAGTATTTT. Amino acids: CASSQQAGSTDTQYF.

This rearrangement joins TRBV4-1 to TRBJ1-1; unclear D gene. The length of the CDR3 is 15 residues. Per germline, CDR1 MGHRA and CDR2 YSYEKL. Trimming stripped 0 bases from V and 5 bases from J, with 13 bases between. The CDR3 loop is CASSQEQTSRTEAFF. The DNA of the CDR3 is TGCGCCAGCAGCCAAGAGCAGACCTCACGGACTGAAGCTTTCTTT.

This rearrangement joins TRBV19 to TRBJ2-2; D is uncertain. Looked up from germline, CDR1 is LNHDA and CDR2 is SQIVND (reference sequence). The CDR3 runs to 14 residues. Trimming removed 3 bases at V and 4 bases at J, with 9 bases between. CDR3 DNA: TGTGCCAGTAGTATTCGCCAGAGCACCGGGGAGCTGTTTTTT. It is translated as CASSIRQSTGELFF.

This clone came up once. CDR3 loop: CASSLGLAGGRAKNIQYF. The CDR3 DNA reads as TGCGCCAGCAGCCTCGGACTAGCGGGGGGCCGGGCCAAAAACATTCAGTACTTC. J is TRBJ2-4 and V is TRBV4-1; TRBD2 matches 14 bases. Germline lookup yields CDR1 MGHRA and CDR2 YSYEKL. The length of the CDR3 is 18 residues. V lost 4 bases, J lost 1 base, and 6 bases stayed unmatched.

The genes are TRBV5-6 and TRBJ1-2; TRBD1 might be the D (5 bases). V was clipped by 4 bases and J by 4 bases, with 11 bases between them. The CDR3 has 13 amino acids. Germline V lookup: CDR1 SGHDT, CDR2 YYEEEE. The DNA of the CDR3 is TGTGCCAGCAGCCCGCAGGGAGGCTATGGCTACACCTTC. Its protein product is CASSPQGGYGYTF.

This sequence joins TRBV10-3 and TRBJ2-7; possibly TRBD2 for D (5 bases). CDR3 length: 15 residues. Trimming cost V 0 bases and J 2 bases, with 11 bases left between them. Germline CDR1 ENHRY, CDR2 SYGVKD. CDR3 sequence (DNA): TGTGCCATCAGTGAGTCGGAGGCAGGACCCTACGAGCAGTACTTC. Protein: CAISESEAGPYEQYF.